The clone carrying this T cell receptor beta chain was seen a handful of times. Its specificity is not known. TCRdb recomputed calls from the RT-PCR reads with MiXCR, one row per CDR3 protein. This sample has 450,000 to 700,000 distinct CDR3 sequences, with 11% to 15% found just once. The CDR3 has 11 residues. Trimming left V 2 bases short and J 5 bases short, with 7 bases between. Per the germline V gene, CDR1 is DFQATT and CDR2 is SNEGSKA (reference sequence). The source of the sample is a study of response to subunit inactivated influenza vaccine. Findings of the study overall: Authors suggested that a seasonal influenza vaccination recruits few new T cells each time.

This material consisted of PBMCs from blood, taken 12 days after vaccination. The chain links TRBV20-1 to TRBJ2-7; no clear D. This receptor was obtained from a man in his forties or fifties who received an inactivated influenza vaccine. CDR3 in amino acids: CSARKGHEQYF. The CDR3, as DNA: TGCAGTGCTAGAAAGGGCCACGAGCAGTACTTC.